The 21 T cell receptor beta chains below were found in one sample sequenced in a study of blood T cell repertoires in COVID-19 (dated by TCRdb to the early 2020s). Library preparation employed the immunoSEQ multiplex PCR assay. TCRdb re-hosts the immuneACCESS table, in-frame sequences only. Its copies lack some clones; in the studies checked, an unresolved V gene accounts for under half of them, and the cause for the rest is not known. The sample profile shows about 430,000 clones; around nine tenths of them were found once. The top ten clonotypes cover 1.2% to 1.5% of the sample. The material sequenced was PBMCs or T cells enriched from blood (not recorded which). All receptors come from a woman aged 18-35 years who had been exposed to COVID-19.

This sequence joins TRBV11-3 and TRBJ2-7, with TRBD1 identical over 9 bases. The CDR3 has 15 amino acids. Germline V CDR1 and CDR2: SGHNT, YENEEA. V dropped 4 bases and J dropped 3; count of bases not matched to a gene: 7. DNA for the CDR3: TGTGCCAGCAGCTCCAGACAGGGGGATAACTACGAGCAGTACTTC. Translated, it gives CASSSRQGDNYEQYF.

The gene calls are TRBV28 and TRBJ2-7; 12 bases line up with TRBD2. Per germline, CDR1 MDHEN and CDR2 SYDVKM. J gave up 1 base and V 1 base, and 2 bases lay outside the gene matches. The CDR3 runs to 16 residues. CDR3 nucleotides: TGTGCCAGCAGTTTATACCTAGCGGGAGGGTCCTACGAGCAGTACTTC. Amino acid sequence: CASSLYLAGGSYEQYF.

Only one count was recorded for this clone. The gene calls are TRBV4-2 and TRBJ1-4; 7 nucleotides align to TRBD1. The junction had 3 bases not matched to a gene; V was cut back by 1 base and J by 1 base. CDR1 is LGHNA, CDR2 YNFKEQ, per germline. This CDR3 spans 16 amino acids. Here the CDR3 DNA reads TGTGCCAGCAGCCAAGGCACAGGGGTAACTAATGAAAAACTGTTTTTT. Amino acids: CASSQGTGVTNEKLFF.

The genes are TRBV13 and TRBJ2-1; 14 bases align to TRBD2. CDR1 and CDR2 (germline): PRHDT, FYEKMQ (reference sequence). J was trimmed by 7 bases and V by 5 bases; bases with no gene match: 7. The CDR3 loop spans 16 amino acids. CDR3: CASSPSTSGRDNEQFF. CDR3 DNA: TGTGCCAGCAGCCCGTCGACTAGCGGGAGGGATAATGAGCAGTTCTTC.

CDR3 loop: CAISPPGLAGAGEQFF. CDR3 DNA sequence: TGTGCCATCAGCCCGCCGGGACTAGCGGGAGCAGGTGAGCAGTTCTTC. The V gene is TRBV10-3, the J gene TRBJ2-1, with 14 positions matching TRBD2. Trimming at V came to 6 bases and at J to 9 bases, leaving 10 bases not matched to a gene. Germline CDR1 and CDR2: ENHRY and SYGVKD. The CDR3 is made up of 16 amino acids.

The chain's CDR3 is CASSDGTGWGEKLFF. The DNA of the CDR3 is TGTGCCAGCAGCGACGGGACAGGGTGGGGTGAAAAACTGTTTTTT. The chain uses TRBV5-4 and TRBJ1-4, with TRBD1 identical over 9 bases. V was pared by 4 bases and J by 7 bases, with 8 bases of the junction left unmatched. Germline CDR1 reads SGHNT; CDR2 reads YYREEE (reference sequence). The CDR3 is 15 residues long.

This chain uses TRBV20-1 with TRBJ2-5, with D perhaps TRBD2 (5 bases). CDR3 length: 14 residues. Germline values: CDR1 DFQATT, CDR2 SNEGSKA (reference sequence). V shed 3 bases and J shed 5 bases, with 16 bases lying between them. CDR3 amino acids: CSASREFAMETQYF. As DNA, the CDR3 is TGCAGTGCTAGTAGGGAGTTCGCTATGGAGACCCAGTACTTC.

CDR3 nucleotides: TGTGCCAGCAGCAAAGAGGTAGAGCTAGCGGGGGCCTTTAGCACAGATACGCAGTATTTT. Its translation: CASSKEVELAGAFSTDTQYF. V gene TRBV21-1 combines with J gene TRBJ2-3; the DNA was not compared with TRBD2, the D call given in the table. TRBV21-1 is given as a pseudogene. The CDR3 length is 20 residues.

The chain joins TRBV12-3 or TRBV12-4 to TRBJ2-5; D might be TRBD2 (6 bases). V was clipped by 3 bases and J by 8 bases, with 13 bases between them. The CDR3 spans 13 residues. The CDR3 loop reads CASSFGGRITQYF. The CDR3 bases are TGTGCCAGCAGTTTCGGGGGAAGGATAACCCAGTACTTC.

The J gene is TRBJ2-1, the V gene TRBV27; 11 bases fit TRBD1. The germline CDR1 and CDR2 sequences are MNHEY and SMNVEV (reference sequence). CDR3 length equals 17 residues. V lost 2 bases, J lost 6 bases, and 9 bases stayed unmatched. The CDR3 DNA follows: TGTGCCAGCAGTTTAAGGGAGGGACAGGGGGATTTCAATGAGCAGTTCTTC. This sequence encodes CASSLREGQGDFNEQFF.

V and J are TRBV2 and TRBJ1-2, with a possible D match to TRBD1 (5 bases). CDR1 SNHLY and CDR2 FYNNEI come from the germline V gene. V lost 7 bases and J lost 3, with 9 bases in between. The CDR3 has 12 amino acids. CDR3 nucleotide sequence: TGTGCCAGCACGCAACAGGACTATGGCTACACCTTC. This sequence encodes CASTQQDYGYTF.

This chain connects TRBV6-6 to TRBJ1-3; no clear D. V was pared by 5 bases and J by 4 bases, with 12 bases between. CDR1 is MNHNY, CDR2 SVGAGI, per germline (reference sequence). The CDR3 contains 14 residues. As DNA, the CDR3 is TGTGCCAGCAGTGCTCCGAGGGCAGGAAACACCATATATTTT. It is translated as CASSAPRAGNTIYF.

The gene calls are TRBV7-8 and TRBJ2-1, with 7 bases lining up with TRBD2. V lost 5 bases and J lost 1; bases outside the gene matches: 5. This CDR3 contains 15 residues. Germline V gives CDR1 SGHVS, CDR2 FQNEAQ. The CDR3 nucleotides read TGTGCCAGCAGCCCCCCTAGCGGTTCCTACAATGAGCAGTTCTTC. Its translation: CASSPPSGSYNEQFF.

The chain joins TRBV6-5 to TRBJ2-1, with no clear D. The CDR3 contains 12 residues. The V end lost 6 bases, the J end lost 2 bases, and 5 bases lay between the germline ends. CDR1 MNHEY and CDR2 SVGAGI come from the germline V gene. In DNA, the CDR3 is TGTGCCAGCAGGGCCACCTACAATGAGCAGTTCTTC. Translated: CASRATYNEQFF.

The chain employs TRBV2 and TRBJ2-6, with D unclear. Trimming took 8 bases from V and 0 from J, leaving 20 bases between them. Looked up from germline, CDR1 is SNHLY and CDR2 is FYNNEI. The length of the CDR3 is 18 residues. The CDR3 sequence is CASRNRVQWSSGANVLTF. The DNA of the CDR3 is TGTGCCAGCCGTAACCGGGTCCAGTGGAGCTCTGGGGCCAACGTCCTGACTTTC.

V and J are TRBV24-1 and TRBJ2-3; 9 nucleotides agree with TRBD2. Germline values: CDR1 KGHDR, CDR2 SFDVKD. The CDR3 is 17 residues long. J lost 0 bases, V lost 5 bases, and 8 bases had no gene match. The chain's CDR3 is CATSAASGALSTDTQYF. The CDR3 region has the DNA TGTGCCACCAGTGCGGCTAGCGGGGCTCTAAGCACAGATACGCAGTATTTT.

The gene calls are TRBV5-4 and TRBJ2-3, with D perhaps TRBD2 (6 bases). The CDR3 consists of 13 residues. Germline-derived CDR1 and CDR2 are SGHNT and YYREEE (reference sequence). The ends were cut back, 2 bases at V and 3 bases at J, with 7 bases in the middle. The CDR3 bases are TGTGCCAGCAGCTTACTAGCTACAGATACGCAGTATTTT. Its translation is CASSLLATDTQYF.

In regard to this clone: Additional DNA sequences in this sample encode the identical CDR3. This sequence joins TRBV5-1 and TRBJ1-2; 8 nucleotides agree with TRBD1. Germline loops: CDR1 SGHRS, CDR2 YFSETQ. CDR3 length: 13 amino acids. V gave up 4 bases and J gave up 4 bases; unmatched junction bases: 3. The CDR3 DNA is TGCGCCAGCAGCCTCGGGACAGGCTATGGCTACACCTTC. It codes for CASSLGTGYGYTF.

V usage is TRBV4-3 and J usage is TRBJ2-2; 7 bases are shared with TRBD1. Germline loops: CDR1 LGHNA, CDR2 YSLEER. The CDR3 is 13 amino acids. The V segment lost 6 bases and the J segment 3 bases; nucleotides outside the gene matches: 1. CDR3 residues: CASRQGYTGELFF. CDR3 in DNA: TGCGCCAGCAGACAGGGGTACACCGGGGAGCTGTTTTTT.

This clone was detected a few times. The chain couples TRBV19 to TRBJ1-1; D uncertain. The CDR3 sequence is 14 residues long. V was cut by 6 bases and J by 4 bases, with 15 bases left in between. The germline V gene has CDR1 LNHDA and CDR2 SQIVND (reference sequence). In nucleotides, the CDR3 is TGTGCCAGTAGGGTACCAGGCGTGACCACTGAAGCTTTCTTT. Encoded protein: CASRVPGVTTEAFF.

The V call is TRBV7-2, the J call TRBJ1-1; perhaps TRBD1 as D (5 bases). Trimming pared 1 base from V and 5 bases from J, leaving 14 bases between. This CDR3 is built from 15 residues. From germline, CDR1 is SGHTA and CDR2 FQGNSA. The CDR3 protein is CASSLGGRVITEAFF. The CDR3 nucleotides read TGTGCCAGCAGCTTAGGAGGCAGGGTCATAACTGAAGCTTTCTTT.